What follows are 3 T cell receptor beta chains derived from one specimen sequenced in a study of a mutant IDH1 vaccine in newly diagnosed glioma. The data were produced by immunoSEQ multiplex PCR, yet TCRdb's version contains in-frame clones alone and is incomplete. The sample lists approximately 84,000 clones, approximately 78% occurring once. These receptors have no known antigen. Time point here: week 47, end of study. Vaccine doses each comprised 300 ug of mutant IDH1 20-mer peptide, with topical imiquimod. Here the sequenced sample was PBMCs, taken from a glioma patient whose treatment included an IDH1 peptide vaccine. The receptor set was obtained from a man aged 35-49 years with glioma.

V usage is TRBV11-2 and J usage is TRBJ2-7; 8 bases map to TRBD2. The CDR3 is made up of 16 amino acids. V shed 5 bases, J shed 2 bases, and the junction held 11 bases outside the gene matches. Looked up from germline, CDR1 is SGHAT and CDR2 is FQNNGV. The CDR3: CASSRAGLVFAYEQYF. CDR3 sequence (DNA): TGTGCCAGCAGCCGCGCGGGACTAGTCTTTGCCTACGAGCAGTACTTC.

This chain connects TRBV15 to TRBJ2-3; D not resolved. CDR1 is LNHNV, CDR2 YYDKDF, per germline (reference sequence). Trimming stripped 0 bases from V and 0 bases from J, with 1 base between. This CDR3 spans 13 amino acids. DNA for the CDR3: TGTGCCACCAGCAGAGACAGCACAGATACGCAGTATTTT. Translation gives CATSRDSTDTQYF.

The chain employs TRBV18 and TRBJ1-4; tentative D call: TRBD1 (5 bases). CDR1 is KGHSH, CDR2 LQKENI, per germline. The CDR3 spans 18 residues. V lost 0 bases and J lost 0, with 14 bases in between. CDR3 in amino acids: CASSPPSRVKPTNEKLFF. The CDR3 nucleotides read TGTGCCAGCTCACCACCCAGCAGGGTAAAACCAACTAATGAAAAACTGTTTTTT.